Sequencing of this TCR beta chain was carried out in a study of blood T cell repertoires in COVID-19. About the research overall: In each case, the material was cDNA or gDNA derived from T cells, B-cell-depleted T cells, or PBMCs.

Clinical history as reported by participants underpinned cohort assignment. No more than 2 weeks before study entry, exposed participants had met a case of COVID-19. The CDR3 loop spans 17 amino acids. The V gene lost 6 bases and the J gene lost 0 bases, with 21 bases spanning the gap. CDR1 and CDR2 (germline): MDHEN, SYDVKM. This clone has a single count. In the source study's methods: Estimates of nucleated cell counts were drawn from the amplification of reference gene primers. Profiled with immunoSEQ multiplex PCR; TCRdb holds only in-frame clones, not every one. The V and J calls and the clone size are those of that table, but D and trimming were determined from the DNA. There are some 360,000 clones in the sample; approximately 91% occur only once, and 1% lies in the top ten.

This clonotype was obtained from a woman in her twenties or thirties who had been exposed to COVID-19. Input material: PBMCs or T cells enriched from blood (not recorded which). The chain joins TRBV28 to TRBJ2-7; tentatively, D is TRBD1 (6 bases). In DNA, the CDR3 is TGTGCCAGCAGAGACTCCTCACGGGGCAGGGGCTCCTACGAGCAGTACTTC. Its protein product is CASRDSSRGRGSYEQYF.